The 28 T cell receptor beta chains in this list originate from one sample, sequenced in a study of beta chain features in type 1 diabetes. Findings and limits, study-wide: When Type 1 diabetes patients were examined, their TCRB CDR3s proved moderately but significantly shorter in all four CD4+ subsets.

Isolated RNA was reverse transcribed in full, so expressed TCRB transcripts were sequenced. Data came from immunoSEQ multiplex PCR; TCRdb stores just in-frame clones and leaves some out. Of roughly 180,000 clones in the sample, around 7.9% are singletons; the top ten hold roughly 0.5%. Their recognized antigens are unknown. Sequenced material: central memory CD4+ T cells from blood. The receptors were gathered from a man aged 18 to 29 with type 1 diabetes.

The chain employs TRBV14 and TRBJ2-7; possibly TRBD1 for D (6 bases). Germline lookup yields CDR1 SGHDN and CDR2 FVKESK. The V end was cut by 4 bases, the J end by 0 bases, with 13 bases between. The CDR3 is made up of 15 amino acids. CDR3 nucleotides: TGTGCCAGCAGCCTACGGACAGAGGTCTCCTACGAGCAGTACTTC. This encodes CASSLRTEVSYEQYF.

The CDR3 region has the DNA TGTGCCAGCAGTCCCTGGGGGGGGCGAAACGAGCAGTACTTC. Residues: CASSPWGGRNEQYF. V gene TRBV7-9 combines with J gene TRBJ2-7; the D gene is possibly TRBD2 (7 bases). This CDR3 has 14 residues. Germline V gene data show CDR1 as SEHNR and CDR2 as FQNEAQ (reference sequence). Trimming took off 6 bases at V and 5 bases at J, with 17 bases between the two ends.

This clone has more than one count but fewer than ten. The gene calls are TRBV30 and TRBJ1-1; possibly TRBD1 for D (5 bases). The V end was cut by 3 bases, the J end by 7 bases, with 9 bases between. The CDR3 is 11 residues long. Germline CDR1 is GTSNPN and CDR2 is SVGIG (reference sequence). The CDR3 region has the DNA TGTGCCTGGAGCTTTAGGGGTGAAGCTTTCTTT. It codes for CAWSFRGEAFF.

This clone was picked up a small number of times. The V call is TRBV7-2, the J call TRBJ2-1; D is uncertain. V was cut by 4 bases and J by 8 bases, with 6 bases left in between. Per germline, CDR1 SGHTA and CDR2 FQGNSA. The CDR3 covers 11 residues. As DNA, the CDR3 is TGTGCCAGCAGCTCTCGGTATGAGCAGTTCTTC. Translation gives CASSSRYEQFF.

The chain employs TRBV9 and TRBJ1-4; TRBD1 agrees at 8 bases. CDR1 is SGDLS and CDR2 is YYNGEE in the germline V gene. The CDR3 is made up of 17 amino acids. The V and J ends lost 1 base and 7 bases, in that order; junction bases with no gene match: 12. The CDR3 spells CASSVKGQGADVEKLFF. The CDR3 coding sequence is TGTGCCAGCAGCGTAAAGGGGCAGGGGGCAGATGTTGAAAAACTGTTTTTT.

This clone has only a few counts. The chain links TRBV9 to TRBJ2-1, with TRBD2 as a possible D gene (6 bases). The CDR3 is 17 amino acids. V was pared by 1 base and J by 1 base, with 15 bases between. Germline V lookup: CDR1 SGDLS, CDR2 YYNGEE. DNA for the CDR3: TGTGCCAGCAGCGTACAAGCCGCGGGGAGGTCCTACAATGAGCAGTTCTTC. Residues: CASSVQAAGRSYNEQFF.

The chain carries TRBV28 and TRBJ1-2; TRBD1 might be the D (6 bases). The CDR3 has 14 amino acids. The V gene's germline CDR1 is MDHEN and CDR2 SYDVKM. The V end lost 6 bases, the J end lost 4 bases, and 15 bases lay between the germline ends. CDR3 coding DNA: TGTGCCAGCAGCCCCCCAGCAGGGGCCTATGGCTACACCTTC. Its translation is CASSPPAGAYGYTF.

This clone was counted ten times or more. The rearrangement links TRBV7-2 to TRBJ2-3, with D possibly TRBD2 on 5 matching bases. V lost 5 bases and J 0 bases, leaving 9 bases between the germline ends. CDR1 and CDR2 from the germline V gene are SGHTA and FQGNSA. The CDR3 consists of 14 residues. The DNA for the CDR3 is TGTGCCAGCAGCATGACTACCAGCACAGATACGCAGTATTTT. This encodes CASSMTTSTDTQYF.

The chain joins TRBV21-1 to TRBJ2-3; the table assigns TRBD1, which was not confirmed against the DNA. TRBV21-1 is reported as a pseudogene. The CDR3 runs to 18 residues. This CDR3 reads CASSKDKIKGNSTDTQYF. In DNA, the CDR3 is TGTGCCAGCAGCAAAGACAAGATTAAGGGGAATAGCACAGATACGCAGTATTTT.

This clone was detected only a few times. The chain has TRBV5-1 and TRBJ2-5; 10 nucleotides line up with TRBD2. V dropped 3 bases and J dropped 4; count of bases not matched to a gene: 12. The CDR3 is made up of 17 amino acids. CDR1 is SGHRS, CDR2 YFSETQ, per germline. This CDR3 reads CASSSTVAGGTGETQYF. CDR3 nucleotide sequence: TGCGCCAGCAGCTCAACCGTAGCGGGAGGTACAGGAGAGACCCAGTACTTC.

The V call is TRBV2, the J call TRBJ2-7; 7 bases align to TRBD1. This CDR3 has 12 residues. The V segment lost 7 bases and the J segment 3 bases; nucleotides outside the gene matches: 3. Germline assignment: CDR1 SNHLY and CDR2 FYNNEI. CDR3 nucleotide sequence: TGTGCCAGCATGACAGGGTACTACGAGCAGTACTTC. Residues: CASMTGYYEQYF.

A few counts support this clone. The CDR3 DNA reads TGCAGCGTTGATCTGGGGCGGTTGAGCTCCTATAATTCACCCCTCCACTTT. It codes for CSVDLGRLSSYNSPLHF. This sequence joins TRBV29-1 and TRBJ1-6, with a weak D call TRBD1 (5 bases). Between the trimmed V and J ends, which lost 3 bases and 0 bases, there was a span of 15 bases. Germline values: CDR1 SQVTM, CDR2 ANQGSEA. CDR3 size: 17 residues.

This chain joins TRBV7-6 and TRBJ2-2; a weak D match, TRBD1 (6 bases). Between the trimmed V and J ends, which lost 5 bases and 3 bases, there was a span of 7 bases. In germline, CDR1 is SGHVS, CDR2 FNYEAQ. CDR3 length: 13 amino acids. Here the CDR3 reads CASSHRDTGELFF. The CDR3 DNA reads as TGTGCCAGCAGCCACAGGGACACCGGGGAGCTGTTTTTT.

The chain uses TRBV19 and TRBJ2-1; 10 bases fit TRBD2. This CDR3 has 15 amino acids. The V gene's germline CDR1 is LNHDA and CDR2 SQIVND (reference sequence). V trimming: 3 bases; J trimming: 7 bases; junction bases outside the gene matches: 6. The CDR3 nucleotides are TGTGCCAGTAGTATGGGAGCGGGAGGGGATAATGAGCAGTTCTTC. Protein sequence: CASSMGAGGDNEQFF.

This clone was seen a handful of times. V gene TRBV27 combines with J gene TRBJ2-7; TRBD1 aligns across 11 bases. With V trimmed by 5 bases and J by 2 bases, 8 bases remained unmatched. The V gene's germline CDR1 is MNHEY and CDR2 SMNVEV (reference sequence). CDR3 length: 16 residues. CDR3 sequence (DNA): TGTGCCAGCAGTAAAAAGGGGGGACAGGGGGCCTACGAGCAGTACTTC. It specifies CASSKKGGQGAYEQYF.

This clone was observed a handful of times. This chain connects TRBV29-1 to TRBJ1-2, with 7 bases fitting TRBD1. CDR1 and CDR2 from the germline V gene are SQVTM and ANQGSEA. Trimming at V came to 5 bases and at J to 5 bases, leaving 8 bases not matched to a gene. The CDR3 is made up of 13 amino acids. The DNA for the CDR3 is TGCAGCGTTACCGGGACAGCCTTTTATGGCTACACCTTC. The encoded protein is CSVTGTAFYGYTF.

Ten or more counts support this clone. The rearrangement links TRBV28 to TRBJ1-1; 9 bases are a match to TRBD1. Per germline, CDR1 MDHEN and CDR2 SYDVKM. With 5 bases clipped from V and 4 bases from J, the junction kept 5 bases outside the gene matches. The CDR3 is made up of 14 amino acids. This CDR3 is CASSKGQGGTEAFF. CDR3 sequence (DNA): TGTGCCAGCAGTAAGGGACAGGGAGGCACTGAAGCTTTCTTT.

The genes are TRBV28 and TRBJ1-6; D gene unclear. Germline assignment: CDR1 MDHEN and CDR2 SYDVKM. This CDR3 is built from 12 residues. The V and J ends lost 8 bases and 9 bases respectively, with 11 bases between them. This CDR3 is CASLSLVSPLHF. The CDR3 DNA follows: TGTGCCAGCCTTTCGCTAGTTTCACCCCTCCACTTT.

This chain links TRBV29-1 with TRBJ1-4; TRBD1 agrees at 7 bases. The CDR3 has 14 residues. CDR1 is SQVTM, CDR2 ANQGSEA, per germline. V lost 7 bases, J lost 4 bases, and 9 bases stayed unmatched. The CDR3: CSAGGGRGNEKLFF. CDR3 nucleotide sequence: TGCAGCGCTGGAGGGGGCCGAGGTAATGAAAAACTGTTTTTT. The variable domain in full, with the rest retrieved from reference TRBV29-1 and TRBJ1-4, is SAVISQKPSRDICQRGTSLTIQCQVDSQVTMMFWYRQQPGQSLTLIATANQGSEATYESGFVIDKFPISRPNLTFSTLTVSNMSPEDSSIYLCSAGGGRGNEKLFFGSGTQLSVL.

This clone was found a few times. The chain uses TRBV5-1 and TRBJ2-2; 10 bases align to TRBD2. Germline lookup yields CDR1 SGHRS and CDR2 YFSETQ. The CDR3 runs 16 residues. After removal of 3 bases from V and 2 bases from J, the junction contained 4 bases not matched to a gene. Here the CDR3 reads CASSSGLAVNTGELFF. CDR3 in DNA: TGCGCCAGCAGCTCTGGACTAGCGGTTAACACCGGGGAGCTGTTTTTT.

This clone has a handful of counts. The V gene is TRBV5-4, the J gene TRBJ2-3; 12 nucleotides agree with TRBD1. With V trimmed by 5 bases and J by 4 bases, 8 bases remained unmatched. The CDR3 extends over 16 amino acids. The germline V gene encodes CDR1 SGHNT and CDR2 YYREEE (reference sequence). CDR3 nucleotide sequence: TGTGCCAGCAGAGATGCCGGGACAGGGGGCGCAGATACGCAGTATTTT. This gives the protein CASRDAGTGGADTQYF.

The genes are TRBV28 and TRBJ1-1; no reliable D call. The V end lost 5 bases, the J end lost 8 bases, and 9 bases lay between the germline ends. The CDR3 sequence is 11 residues long. CDR1 and CDR2 from the germline V gene are MDHEN and SYDVKM. The CDR3 DNA reads as TGTGCCAGCAGTGTCCGGTGGGAAGCTTTCTTT. As protein: CASSVRWEAFF.

This clone was picked up a small number of times. This chain uses TRBV6-6 with TRBJ2-7, with a tentative D call TRBD2 (6 bases). The CDR3 sequence is 16 residues long. Germline V lookup: CDR1 MNHNY, CDR2 SVGAGI (reference sequence). V lost 0 bases and J 3 bases, leaving 15 bases between the germline ends. The CDR3 reads CASSYSPSDVDYEQYF. DNA of the CDR3: TGTGCCAGCAGTTACTCCCCTAGCGATGTTGACTACGAGCAGTACTTC.

The table lists this clone with a few counts. The V call is TRBV7-2, the J call TRBJ2-7; D remains ambiguous. V lost 3 bases and J lost 4, with 7 bases in between. There are 12 residues in the CDR3. The germline V gene has CDR1 SGHTA and CDR2 FQGNSA. The CDR3 is CASSFSGYEQYF. The CDR3 coding sequence is TGTGCCAGCAGCTTCTCAGGATACGAGCAGTACTTC.

The chain joins TRBV4-3 to TRBJ1-2; the D gene is possibly TRBD1 (6 bases). The CDR3 contains 15 residues. Germline V gives CDR1 LGHNA, CDR2 YSLEER. Trimming took 8 bases from V and 2 from J, leaving 18 bases between them. CDR3 in amino acids: CASGRGLTENYGYTF. CDR3 nucleotides: TGCGCCAGCGGAAGGGGGTTGACGGAAAACTATGGCTACACCTTC.

The chain couples TRBV18 to TRBJ2-7; TRBD2 might be the D (6 bases). The CDR3 runs 15 residues. CDR1 and CDR2 (germline): KGHSH, LQKENI. Trimming took off 3 bases at V and 0 bases at J, with 12 bases between the two ends. CDR3 sequence (DNA): TGTGCCAGCTCACCCAGCGGGTTAAACTCCTACGAGCAGTACTTC. Its translation: CASSPSGLNSYEQYF.

The J gene is TRBJ2-1, the V gene TRBV27, with 9 nucleotides matching TRBD1. V lost 8 bases and J lost 9; bases outside the gene matches: 17. CDR3 size: 16 residues. CDR1 is MNHEY and CDR2 is SMNVEV in the germline V gene (reference sequence). CDR3 amino acids: CASQSGGSGQGSEQFF. Here the CDR3 DNA reads TGTGCCAGCCAATCAGGTGGGTCCGGACAGGGGAGTGAGCAGTTCTTC.

The rearrangement uses TRBV30 and TRBJ2-3; possibly TRBD2 for D (5 bases). V lost 0 bases and J lost 2, with 12 bases in between. This CDR3 comprises 15 residues. CDR1 and CDR2 from the germline V gene are GTSNPN and SVGIG (reference sequence). The CDR3 DNA sequence: TGTGCCTGGAGTGTAGGGCTAGCTCTCACAGATACGCAGTATTTT. Translation: CAWSVGLALTDTQYF.